This TCR beta chain was documented in a study of T cells in Graves' hyperthyroidism and ophthalmopathy. What was amplified from RNA transcripts were TCR beta CDR3 regions. Carried out on the TCR CDR3, a first-round RT-PCR used the HTBI primer set. TCRdb reprocessed the multiplex PCR reads with MiXCR, giving one entry per CDR3 protein. This table holds hundreds of thousands of distinct CDR3 sequences, roughly a quarter found once. The CDR3 has 18 amino acids. V lost 2 bases and J lost 0, with 19 bases in between. Germline values: CDR1 PRHDT, CDR2 FYEKMQ (reference sequence). Inclusion characteristics of ophthalmopathy patients comprised a Clinical Activity Score of at least 3, a NOSPECS grade of at least 4, and duration under 3 months.

The V and J genes are TRBV13 and TRBJ1-2, with TRBD1 as a possible D gene (6 bases). The TCR sequence derives from a woman between 25 and 40 years old with Graves' ophthalmopathy. The sample was blood. The CDR3 loop reads CASSLRTVEALSNYGYTF. As DNA, the CDR3 is TGTGCCAGCAGCTTAAGGACAGTAGAAGCCCTTTCTAACTATGGCTACACCTTC.